This T cell receptor beta chain was captured by sequencing in a study of blood T cell repertoires in COVID-19. Followed longitudinally, the Seattle patients had been enrolled during active infection. Generated by immunoSEQ multiplex PCR, the TCRdb table keeps only in-frame clones and is missing some. The top ten hold 6% of the sample, which has about 130,000 clones, roughly four fifths seen once. Germline V gives CDR1 SGHNT, CDR2 YYREEE (reference sequence). The germline V and J ends were trimmed by 5 bases and 0 bases, with 14 bases remaining between them. This CDR3 is built from 15 residues. V usage is TRBV5-4 and J usage is TRBJ1-1; no reliable D call. The TCR sequence derives from an elderly man with COVID-19, enrolled during active disease. The sequencing input was peripheral blood. Here the CDR3 DNA reads TGTGCCAGCAGTTGGGTTGCAGGTATGAACACTGAAGCTTTCTTT. Amino acid sequence: CASSWVAGMNTEAFF. The complete variable domain, with remaining parts taken from reference TRBV5-4 and TRBJ1-1, reads ETGVTQSPTHLIKTRGQQVTLRCSSQSGHNTVSWYQQALGQGPQFIFQYYREEENGRGNFPPRFSGLQFPNYSSELNVNALELDDSALYLCASSWVAGMNTEAFFGQGTRLTVV.